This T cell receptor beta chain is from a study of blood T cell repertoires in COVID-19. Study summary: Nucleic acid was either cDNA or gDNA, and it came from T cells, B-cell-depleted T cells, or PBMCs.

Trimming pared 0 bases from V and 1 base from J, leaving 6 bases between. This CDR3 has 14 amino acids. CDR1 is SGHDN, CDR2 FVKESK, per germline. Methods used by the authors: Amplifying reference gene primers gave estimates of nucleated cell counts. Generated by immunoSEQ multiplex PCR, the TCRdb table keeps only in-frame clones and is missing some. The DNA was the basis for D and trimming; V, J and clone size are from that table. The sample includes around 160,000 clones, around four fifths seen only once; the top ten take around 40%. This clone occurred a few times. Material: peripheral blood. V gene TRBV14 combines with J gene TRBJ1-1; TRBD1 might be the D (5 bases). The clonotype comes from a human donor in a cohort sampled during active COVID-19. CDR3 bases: TGTGCCAGCAGCCAAGACACAGGGAACACTGAAGCTTTCTTT. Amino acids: CASSQDTGNTEAFF.